This paragraph covers one T cell receptor (beta chain) sequence. Antigen: not known. Data came from immunoSEQ multiplex PCR; TCRdb stores just in-frame clones and leaves some out. The sample consists of millions of clones, just over 90% of them appearing once. These data are taken from a study of shared clonotypes between healthy human individuals. General observations from the study: The generation probabilities recorded for non-shared clonotypes fell below those of clonotypes shared by all four donors.

The sample taken for sequencing was naive CD4+ T cells from PBMCs. The subset was: CD45RA+ positively selected. This TCR came from a man younger than 30 in good health. Some clones in this sample may be carry-over from other donors' samples.

The CDR3 loop is CASSFIGITNTGELFF. The CDR3 DNA reads TGTGCCAGCAGTTTTATAGGCATAACGAACACCGGGGAGCTGTTTTTT. The V and J genes are TRBV28 and TRBJ2-2, with D uncertain. V was shortened by 3 bases and J by 0 bases, with 11 bases between the two germline ends. The CDR3 length is 16 residues. CDR1 MDHEN and CDR2 SYDVKM come from the germline V gene. The full variable domain, with the rest looked up from reference TRBV28 and TRBJ2-2, is DVKVTQSSRYLVKRTGEKVFLECVQDMDHENMFWYRQDPGLGLRLIYFSYDVKMKEKGDIPEGYSVSREKKERFSLILESASTNQTSMYLCASSFIGITNTGELFFGEGSRLTVL.